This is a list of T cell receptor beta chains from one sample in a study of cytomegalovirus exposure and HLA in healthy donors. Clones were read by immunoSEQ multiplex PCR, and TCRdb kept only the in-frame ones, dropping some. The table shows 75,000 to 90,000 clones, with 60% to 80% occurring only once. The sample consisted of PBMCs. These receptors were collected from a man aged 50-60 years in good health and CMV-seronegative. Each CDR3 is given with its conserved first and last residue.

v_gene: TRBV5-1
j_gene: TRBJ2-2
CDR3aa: CASSLVTGETGELFF

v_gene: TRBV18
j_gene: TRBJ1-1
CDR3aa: CASSPPNGGNTEAFF

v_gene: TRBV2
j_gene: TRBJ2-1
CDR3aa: CASSGQNYNEQFF

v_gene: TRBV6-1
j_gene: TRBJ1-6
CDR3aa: CASSYGGTPLHF

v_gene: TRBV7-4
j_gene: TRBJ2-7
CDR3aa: CASSQPWGSSYEQYF

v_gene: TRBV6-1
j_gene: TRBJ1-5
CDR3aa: CAMGDSNQPQHF

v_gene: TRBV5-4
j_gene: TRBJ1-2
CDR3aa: CASSRTGGIYGYTF

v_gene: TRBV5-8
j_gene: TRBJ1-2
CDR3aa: CASRPLLQGRWGYTF

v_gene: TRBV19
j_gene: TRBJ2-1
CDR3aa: CASSIALAGLHEQFF

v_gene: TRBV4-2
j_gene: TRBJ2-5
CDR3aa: CASSYGTVQETQYF

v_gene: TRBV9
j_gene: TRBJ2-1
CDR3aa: CASSGSSYNEQFF

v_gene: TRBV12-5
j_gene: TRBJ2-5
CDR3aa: CASGSTLTGIGETQYF

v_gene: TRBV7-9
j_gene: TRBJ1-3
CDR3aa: CASSGDRAGNTIYF

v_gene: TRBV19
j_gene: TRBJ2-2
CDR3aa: CASSNQGGITGELFF

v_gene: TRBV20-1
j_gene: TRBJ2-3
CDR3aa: CSAPAVGTQYF

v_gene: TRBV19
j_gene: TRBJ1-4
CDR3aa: CAVQQGDNEKLFF

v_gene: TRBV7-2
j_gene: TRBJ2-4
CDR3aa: CASSLVTDIAKNIQYF

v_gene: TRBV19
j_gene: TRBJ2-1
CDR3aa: CASTLGGSNEQFF

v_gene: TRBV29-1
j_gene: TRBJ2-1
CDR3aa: CSAGKAGGDNEQFF

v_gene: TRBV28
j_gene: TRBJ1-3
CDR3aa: CASSSGGSGNTIYF

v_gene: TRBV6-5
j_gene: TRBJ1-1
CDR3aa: CASSYSAGGSTEAFF

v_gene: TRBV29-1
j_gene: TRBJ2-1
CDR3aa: CSVEWRDRAYNEQFF

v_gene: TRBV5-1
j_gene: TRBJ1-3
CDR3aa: CASSKDRGGNTIYF

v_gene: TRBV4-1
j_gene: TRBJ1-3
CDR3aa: CASSQDRAETGNTIYF

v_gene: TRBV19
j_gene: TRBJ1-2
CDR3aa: CASSIGLWGDGYTF

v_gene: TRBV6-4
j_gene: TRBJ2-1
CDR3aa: CASRGLAGEVLDEQFF

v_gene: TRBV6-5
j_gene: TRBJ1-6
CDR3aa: CAISVGSNSPLHF

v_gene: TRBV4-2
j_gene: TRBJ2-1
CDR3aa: CASSQDGSTSGGEQFF

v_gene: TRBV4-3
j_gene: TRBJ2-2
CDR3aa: CASSQDWRGRIPGELFF

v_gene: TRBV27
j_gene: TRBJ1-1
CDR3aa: CASSKTGKPTEAFF

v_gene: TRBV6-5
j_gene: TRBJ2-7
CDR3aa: CASSYSLQGVDEQYF

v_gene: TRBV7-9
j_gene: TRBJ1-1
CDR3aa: CSSSLDGGRAFF

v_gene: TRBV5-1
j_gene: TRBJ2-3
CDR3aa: CASSLAGTDTQYF

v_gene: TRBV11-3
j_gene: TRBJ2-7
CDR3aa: CASSSGTSGGVARKQYF

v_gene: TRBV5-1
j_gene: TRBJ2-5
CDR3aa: CASSPGIKGTQYF

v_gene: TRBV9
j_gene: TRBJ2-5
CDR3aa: CASSVGGHVGETQYF

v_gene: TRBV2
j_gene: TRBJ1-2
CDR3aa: CASRQKTGGGYTF

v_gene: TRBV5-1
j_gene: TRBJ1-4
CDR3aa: CASSPRTGENEKLFF

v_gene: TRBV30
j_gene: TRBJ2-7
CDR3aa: CALTRAYEQYF

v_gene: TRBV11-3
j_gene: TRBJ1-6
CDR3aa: CASPGQGANSPLHF

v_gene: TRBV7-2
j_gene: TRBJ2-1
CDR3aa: CASKQGGPYVPFF

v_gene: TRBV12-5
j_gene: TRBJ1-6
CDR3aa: CASGLDTGLPLHF

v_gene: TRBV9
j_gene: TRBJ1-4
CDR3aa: CASSVGSWGSDEKLFF

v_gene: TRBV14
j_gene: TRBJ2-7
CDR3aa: CASSQRRESREQYF

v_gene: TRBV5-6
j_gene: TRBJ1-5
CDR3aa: CASSLRTGRNQPQHF

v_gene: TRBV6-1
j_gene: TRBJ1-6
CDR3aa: CASSPGGTTNSPLHF

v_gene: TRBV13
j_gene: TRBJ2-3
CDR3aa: CASSLRTGITDTQYF